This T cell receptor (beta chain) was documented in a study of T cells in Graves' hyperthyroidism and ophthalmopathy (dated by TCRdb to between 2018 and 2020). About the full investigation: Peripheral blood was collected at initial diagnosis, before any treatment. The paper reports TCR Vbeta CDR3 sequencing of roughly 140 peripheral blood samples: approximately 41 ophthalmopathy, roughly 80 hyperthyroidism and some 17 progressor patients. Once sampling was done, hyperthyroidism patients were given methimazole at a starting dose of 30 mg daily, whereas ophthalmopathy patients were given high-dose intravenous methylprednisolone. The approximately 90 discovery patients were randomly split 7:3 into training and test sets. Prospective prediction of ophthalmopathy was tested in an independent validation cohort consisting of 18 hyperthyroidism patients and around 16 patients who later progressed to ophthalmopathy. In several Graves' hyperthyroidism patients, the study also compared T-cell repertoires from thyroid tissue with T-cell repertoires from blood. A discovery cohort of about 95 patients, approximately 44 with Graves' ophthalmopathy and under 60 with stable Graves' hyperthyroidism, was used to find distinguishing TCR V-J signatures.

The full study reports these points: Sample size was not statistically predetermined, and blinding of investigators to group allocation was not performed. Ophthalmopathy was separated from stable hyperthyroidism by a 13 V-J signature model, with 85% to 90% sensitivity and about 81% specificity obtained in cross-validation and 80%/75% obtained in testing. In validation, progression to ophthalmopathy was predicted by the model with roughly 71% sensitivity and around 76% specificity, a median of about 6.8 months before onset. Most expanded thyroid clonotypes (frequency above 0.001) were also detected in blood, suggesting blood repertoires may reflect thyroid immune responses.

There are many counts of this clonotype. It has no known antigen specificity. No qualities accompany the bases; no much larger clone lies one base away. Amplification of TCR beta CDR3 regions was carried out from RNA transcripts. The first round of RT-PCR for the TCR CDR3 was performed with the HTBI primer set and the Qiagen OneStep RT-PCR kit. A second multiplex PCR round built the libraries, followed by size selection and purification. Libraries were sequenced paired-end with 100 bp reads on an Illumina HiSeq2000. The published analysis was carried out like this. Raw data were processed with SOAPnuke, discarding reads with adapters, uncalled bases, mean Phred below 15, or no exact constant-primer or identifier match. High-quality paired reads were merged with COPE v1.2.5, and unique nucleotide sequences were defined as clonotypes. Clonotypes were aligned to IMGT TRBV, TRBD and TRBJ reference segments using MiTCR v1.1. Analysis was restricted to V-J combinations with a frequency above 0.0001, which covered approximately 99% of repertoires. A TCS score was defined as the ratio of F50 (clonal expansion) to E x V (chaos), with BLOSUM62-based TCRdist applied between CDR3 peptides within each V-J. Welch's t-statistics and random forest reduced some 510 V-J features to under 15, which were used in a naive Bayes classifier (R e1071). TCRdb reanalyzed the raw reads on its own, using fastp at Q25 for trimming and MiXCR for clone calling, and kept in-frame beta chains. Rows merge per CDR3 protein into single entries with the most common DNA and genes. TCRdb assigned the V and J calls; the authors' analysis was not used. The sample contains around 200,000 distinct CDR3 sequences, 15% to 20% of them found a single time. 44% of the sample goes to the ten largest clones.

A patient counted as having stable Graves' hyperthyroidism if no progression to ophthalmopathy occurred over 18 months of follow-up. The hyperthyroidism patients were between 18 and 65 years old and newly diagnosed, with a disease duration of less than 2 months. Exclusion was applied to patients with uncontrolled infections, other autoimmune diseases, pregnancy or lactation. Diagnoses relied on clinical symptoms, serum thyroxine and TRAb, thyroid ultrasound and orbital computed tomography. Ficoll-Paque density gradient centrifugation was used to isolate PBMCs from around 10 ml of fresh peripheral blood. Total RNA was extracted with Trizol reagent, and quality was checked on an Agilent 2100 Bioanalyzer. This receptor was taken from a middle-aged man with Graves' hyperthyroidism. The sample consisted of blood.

CDR3 reads: CASSVGGSGYNEQFF. Here is the DNA: TGTGCCAGCAGCGTAGGTGGTAGCGGGTACAATGAGCAGTTCTTC. The chain is made from TRBV9 and TRBJ2-1, with 7 bases in between that match TRBD2. V is cut back by 0 bases and J by 4 bases, with 4 bases in the junction unmatched. CDR1 SGDLS and CDR2 YYNGEE were looked up in the germline V gene. The CDR3 has 15 amino acids, counting the end cysteine and phenylalanine. Solely the CDR3 DNA is kept, with 45 bases framed from the first base.